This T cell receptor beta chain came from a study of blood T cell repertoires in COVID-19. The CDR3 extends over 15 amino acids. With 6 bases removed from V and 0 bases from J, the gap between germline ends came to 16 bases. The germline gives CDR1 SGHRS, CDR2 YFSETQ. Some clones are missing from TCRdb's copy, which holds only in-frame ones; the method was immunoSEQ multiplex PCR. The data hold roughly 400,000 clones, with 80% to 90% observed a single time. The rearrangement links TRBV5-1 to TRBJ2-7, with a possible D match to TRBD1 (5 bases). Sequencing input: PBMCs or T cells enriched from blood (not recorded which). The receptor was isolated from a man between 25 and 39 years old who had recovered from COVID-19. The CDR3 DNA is TGCGCCAGCACCCAGGCAGGGTACGGCTCCTACGAGCAGTACTTC. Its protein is CASTQAGYGSYEQYF.